This T cell receptor (beta chain) was sequenced during a study of CD8 T cells in Susac syndrome. Germline CDR1 is DFQATT and CDR2 is SNEGSKA (reference sequence). The trim removed 3 bases at V and 0 bases at J, leaving 12 bases unmatched. CDR3 length equals 18 residues. Reverse transcription of roughly 0.45 to 1 ug RNA used random hexamers. Via MiXCR, TCRdb re-called the immunoSEQ multiplex PCR reads, giving one row per CDR3 protein. In the table there are about 200,000 distinct CDR3 sequences, over 75% of which are singletons. Sequenced input: CD4+ T cells from PBMCs. V and J are TRBV20-1 and TRBJ1-5, with 9 nucleotides matching TRBD1. This TCR came from a human donor with Susac syndrome. The CDR3 coding sequence is TGCAGTGCTAGGGCAACCTACAGGGGGCTGAATAGCAATCAGCCCCAGCATTTT. Its protein product is CSARATYRGLNSNQPQHF.